Shown below are 27 T cell receptor beta chains from a single sample sequenced in a study of early T cells in non-severe SARS-CoV-2 infection (dated by TCRdb to about 2021). Library preparation was by 5' RACE. Reads for this sample came from a NextSeq 500. TCRdb applied fastp at Q25 and MiXCR to the public reads, then kept only in-frame beta chains. A single entry per CDR3 protein holds the most common genes and DNA from its merged rows. For this sample the table gives some 80,000 distinct CDR3 sequences, of which around an eighth were detected only once. Just over 6.5% of the sample lies in the top ten. Sequencing was carried out using whole blood. The receptors were sampled from an adult who was a healthcare worker with PCR-confirmed SARS-CoV-2 infection or an uninfected control (not recorded which).

V usage is TRBV6-2 or TRBV6-3 and J usage is TRBJ2-7, with TRBD2 identical over 13 bases. The ends lost 4 bases at V and 5 bases at J; junction bases unmatched: 11. CDR1 is MNHEY and CDR2 is SVGEGT in the germline V gene. The CDR3 consists of 17 residues. CDR3 residues: CASSSSGRGLAGDEQYF. CDR3 nucleotides: TGTGCCAGCAGTTCCTCTGGGCGAGGACTAGCGGGAGACGAGCAGTACTTC.

Many counts were recorded for this clonotype. The V gene is TRBV2, the J gene TRBJ2-7, with 7 bases aligning to TRBD2. This CDR3 region has 14 residues. Trimming at V came to 4 bases and at J to 4 bases, leaving 7 bases not matched to a gene. Germline V CDR1 and CDR2: SNHLY, FYNNEI. For the CDR3, the DNA is TGTGCCAGCAGTGCTAGCCCGGGGGGTTACGAGCAGTACTTC. Translation gives CASSASPGGYEQYF.

The gene calls are TRBV12-5 and TRBJ2-1, with 7 bases fitting TRBD2. The CDR3 consists of 14 residues. After removal of 6 bases from V and 2 bases from J, the junction contained 4 bases not matched to a gene. Per the germline V gene, CDR1 is LGHNT and CDR2 is FRNRAP. The CDR3 region is CASGPSGTYNEQFF. The CDR3 DNA follows: TGTGCTAGTGGGCCCAGCGGGACCTACAATGAGCAGTTCTTC.

This chain links TRBV10-3 with TRBJ1-1; the D is unclear. The CDR3 totals 14 residues. V shed 0 bases and J shed 5 bases, with 10 bases lying between them. The germline V gene has CDR1 ENHRY and CDR2 SYGVKD. CDR3 bases: TGTGCCATCAGTGAGTCGCCAGGAAAAACTGAAGCTTTCTTT. This gives the protein CAISESPGKTEAFF.

This clonotype appeared a few times. The genes are TRBV24-1 and TRBJ2-3, with D possibly being TRBD2 (5 bases). Trimming shortened V by 3 bases and J by 0 bases, and 12 bases separated the two germline ends. The CDR3 runs to 16 residues. The germline CDR1 and CDR2 sequences are KGHDR and SFDVKD. CDR3 coding DNA: TGTGCCACCAGTGATAGCCGGACGGGAAGCACAGATACGCAGTATTTT. Translated: CATSDSRTGSTDTQYF.

This clonotype was counted a few times. The chain carries TRBV29-1 and TRBJ2-1, with D possibly being TRBD1 (5 bases). Deletions cut 6 bases from V and 5 bases from J, with 20 bases between. The CDR3 consists of 15 residues. In germline, CDR1 is SQVTM, CDR2 ANQGSEA. CDR3 bases: TGCAGCGTGGACCGTAGGCCACAGGTCCACAATGAGCAGTTCTTC. This codes for CSVDRRPQVHNEQFF.

Many counts were recorded for this clonotype. The chain recombines TRBV19 with TRBJ2-7; 7 bases fit TRBD1. With V trimmed by 3 bases and J by 2 bases, 4 bases remained unmatched. The CDR3 is made up of 14 amino acids. The germline gives CDR1 LNHDA, CDR2 SQIVND (reference sequence). CDR3 sequence: CASSMQDRTYEQYF. As DNA, the CDR3 is TGTGCCAGTAGTATGCAGGACAGGACCTACGAGCAGTACTTC.

This clonotype turned up a few times. This chain links TRBV7-2 with TRBJ2-1; D may be TRBD2 (6 bases). The CDR3 is 14 residues long. Germline V gene data show CDR1 as SGHTA and CDR2 as FQGNSA. The germline V and J ends were trimmed by 5 bases and 10 bases, with 18 bases remaining between them. The CDR3 DNA sequence: TGTGCCAGCAGCCCACTGGGGCGGGATGGGGAGCAGTTCTTC. It specifies CASSPLGRDGEQFF.

This clonotype was seen more than once but under ten times. The genes are TRBV20-1 and TRBJ1-2; D remains ambiguous. Germline V lookup: CDR1 DFQATT, CDR2 SNEGSKA (reference sequence). The CDR3 has 13 residues. Trimming shortened V by 0 bases and J by 4 bases, and 9 bases separated the two germline ends. CDR3 nucleotide sequence: TGCAGTGCTAGAGAGGAGGTGGTCTATGGCTACACCTTC. It encodes CSAREEVVYGYTF.

This clonotype occurred many times. One end of the junction fails to match germline, which may point to a read error. The chain carries TRBV2 and TRBJ2-2; the match to TRBD2 covers 10 bases. CDR1 and CDR2 (germline): SNHLY, FYNNEI. This CDR3 is 15 amino acids long. DNA for the CDR3: TGTGCCAGCAGTAAAGCGGGAGGGCCGATCGGGGAGCTGTTTTTT. Translation: CASSKAGGPIGELFF.

The chain is built from TRBV6-4 and TRBJ2-1; 10 positions agree with TRBD2. V shed 6 bases, J shed 8 bases, and the junction held 10 bases outside the gene matches. The CDR3 extends over 15 amino acids. Germline CDR1 is MRHNA and CDR2 is SNTAGT. CDR3 nucleotides: TGTGCCAGCAGCCGGACTAGCGGATTTCCCCATGAGCAGTTCTTC. Its translation is CASSRTSGFPHEQFF.

Concerning this clonotype: The junction does not match germline at one end; this may be a read error. The J gene is TRBJ2-7, the V gene TRBV6-5, with TRBD2 matching over 16 bases. This CDR3 region has 14 residues. Germline values: CDR1 MNHEY, CDR2 SVGAGI. The CDR3 is CASRGLAGGEEQCF. The CDR3 DNA reads TGTGCCAGCAGGGGACTAGCGGGAGGGGAAGAGCAGTGCTTC.

This clonotype showed up many times. This chain joins TRBV28 and TRBJ2-5; D may be TRBD1 (5 bases). CDR1 and CDR2 (germline): MDHEN, SYDVKM. Between the trimmed V and J ends, which lost 4 bases and 1 base, there was a span of 10 bases. The CDR3 loop spans 14 amino acids. CDR3 in amino acids: CASSSSTAQETQYF. CDR3 in DNA: TGTGCCAGCAGTTCCTCGACAGCCCAAGAGACCCAGTACTTC.

This clonotype was observed a handful of times. CDR3 loop: CASNDLRGGANVLTF. As DNA, the CDR3 is TGTGCCAGCAACGACCTCAGGGGTGGGGCCAACGTCCTGACTTTC. The chain uses TRBV6-2 or TRBV6-3 and TRBJ2-6; D might be TRBD1 (6 bases). Germline loops: CDR1 MNHEY, CDR2 SVGEGT. V was clipped by 7 bases and J by 3 bases, with 13 bases between them. The CDR3 loop spans 15 amino acids.

The CDR3 coding sequence is TGTGCCAGCAGTTACAGACTAGCTTATCAAGAGACCCAGTACTTC. Amino acid sequence: CASSYRLAYQETQYF. The V call is TRBV6-1, the J call TRBJ2-5, with 7 positions matching TRBD2. This CDR3 region has 15 residues. CDR1 and CDR2 (germline): MNHNS, SASEGT. V lost 5 bases and J lost 2; bases outside the gene matches: 8.

At least ten counts were recorded for this clonotype. The genes are TRBV14 and TRBJ2-6; D gene uncertain. The germline CDR1 and CDR2 sequences are SGHDN and FVKESK. The CDR3 sequence is 19 residues long. V gave up 0 bases and J gave up 0 bases, with 15 bases separating them. CDR3 DNA: TGTGCCAGCAGCCAAGATCTTCCCATAATACTCTCTGGGGCCAACGTCCTGACTTTC. Amino acids: CASSQDLPIILSGANVLTF.

This clonotype was counted ten times or more. This chain links TRBV2 with TRBJ1-1; the D gene is possibly TRBD1 (6 bases). The CDR3 spans 12 residues. Trimming took off 8 bases at V and 4 bases at J, with 11 bases between the two ends. Germline assignment: CDR1 SNHLY and CDR2 FYNNEI. The CDR3 DNA sequence: TGTGCCAGCGCGGAAGGGGGCACTGAAGCTTTCTTT. Amino acids: CASAEGGTEAFF.

On this clonotype itself: The junction does not match germline at one end; this may be a read error. The chain links TRBV20-1 to TRBJ1-1; D is possibly TRBD1 (5 bases). The CDR3 has 16 residues. Germline loops: CDR1 DFQATT, CDR2 SNEGSKA (reference sequence). As DNA, the CDR3 is TGCAGTGCCCCTCGGGACCTCCCGGGGGGGAACACTGAAGCCTTCTTT. The encoded protein is CSAPRDLPGGNTEAFF.

This clonotype was observed at least ten times. This chain uses TRBV29-1 with TRBJ2-6; D unclear. V lost 5 bases and J lost 0, with 5 bases in between. Germline CDR1 reads SQVTM; CDR2 reads ANQGSEA. The CDR3 loop spans 13 amino acids. The CDR3 DNA follows: TGCAGCGTTAGCCACTCTGGGGCCAACGTCCTGACTTTC. It encodes CSVSHSGANVLTF.

Note on this clonotype: The junction differs from germline at one of its ends, possibly a read error. The rearrangement links TRBV7-3 to TRBJ2-3; D is unresolved. The CDR3 has 12 residues. In germline, CDR1 is SGHTA, CDR2 FQGTGA. CDR3 region: CASSLPTDSQYF. For the CDR3, the DNA is TGTGCCAGCAGCTTACCTACAGATTCGCAGTATTTT.

Only a few counts were recorded for this clonotype. The chain links TRBV6-2 or TRBV6-3 to TRBJ2-4; D is possibly TRBD2 (6 bases). Germline CDR1 and CDR2: MNHEY and SVGEGT. The V end was cut by 0 bases, the J end by 1 base, with 13 bases between. This CDR3 comprises 17 residues. This CDR3 reads CASSYSAPGRAKNIQYF. CDR3 sequence (DNA): TGTGCCAGCAGTTACTCCGCGCCGGGGAGGGCCAAAAACATTCAGTACTTC.

This clonotype was recorded a few times. The CDR3 DNA follows: TGCAGTGCTAGAGAAGGCGGGAGGAATGAGCAGTTCTTC. Amino acid sequence: CSAREGGRNEQFF. The rearrangement links TRBV20-1 to TRBJ2-1, with TRBD2 identical over 8 bases. CDR3 length: 13 amino acids. Germline V gene data show CDR1 as DFQATT and CDR2 as SNEGSKA (reference sequence). V dropped 0 bases and J dropped 7; count of bases not matched to a gene: 2.

This clonotype was counted at least ten times. V usage is TRBV7-9 and J usage is TRBJ2-2; no clear D. Germline CDR1 is SEHNR and CDR2 is FQNEAQ (reference sequence). The V end was cut by 1 base, the J end by 5 bases, with 14 bases between. This CDR3 is 16 amino acids long. CDR3 in amino acids: CASSLGEGVSTGELFF. DNA for the CDR3: TGTGCCAGCAGCTTAGGCGAAGGAGTCTCTACCGGGGAGCTGTTTTTT.

This clonotype came up a few times. This sequence joins TRBV3-1 and TRBJ2-5, with TRBD2 as a possible D gene (5 bases). This CDR3 is 13 amino acids long. Per the germline V gene, CDR1 is LGHDT and CDR2 is YNNKEL (reference sequence). The V end lost 4 bases, the J end lost 2 bases, and 8 bases lay between the germline ends. The CDR3 loop reads CASSRAEQETQYF. CDR3 DNA: TGTGCCAGCAGCCGAGCGGAGCAAGAGACCCAGTACTTC.

This clonotype was recorded many times. V and J are TRBV29-1 and TRBJ1-2, with 12 nucleotides matching TRBD1. Germline-derived CDR1 and CDR2 are SQVTM and ANQGSEA. Germline trimming cut 2 bases from V and 1 base from J; bases unmatched to any gene: 5. The CDR3 loop spans 16 amino acids. The CDR3 region is CSVEKGQGALNYGYTF. CDR3 nucleotides: TGCAGCGTTGAAAAGGGACAGGGGGCCCTTAACTATGGCTACACCTTC.

This clonotype is classed as medium-sized. The V call is TRBV4-2, the J call TRBJ2-5, with 15 bases identical to TRBD2. The CDR3 sequence is 17 residues long. Losses at the gene ends were 1 base for V and 4 bases for J; bases not matched to a gene: 4. Germline CDR1 LGHNA, CDR2 YNFKEQ. The CDR3 region is CASSQGTSGRAGETQYF. The CDR3 DNA follows: TGTGCCAGCAGCCAAGGGACTAGCGGGAGGGCCGGAGAGACCCAGTACTTC.

There are many counts of this clonotype. The chain carries TRBV6-5 and TRBJ2-3; no firm D call. The V end was cut by 4 bases, the J end by 4 bases, with 9 bases between. Germline loops: CDR1 MNHEY, CDR2 SVGAGI. This CDR3 region has 13 residues. The CDR3 DNA reads as TGTGCCAGCAGTTCCCAACTCGCAGATACGCAGTATTTT. Translating it yields CASSSQLADTQYF.